What follows are 3 T cell receptor beta chains derived from one specimen sequenced in a study of CD8+CD57+ T cells in acquired aplastic anemia. TCR beta VDJ combinations and CDR3 sequences were profiled from genomic DNA. TCRdb independently ran MiXCR on the reads; one entry per CDR3 protein. The sample includes a few hundred thousand distinct CDR3 sequences, approximately 51% of them seen just once. Patients picked for sequencing had shown CD8+CD57+ cell expansion detected by flow cytometry. The sample taken for sequencing was sorted CD4+, CD8+, or CD8+CD57+ T cells (not recorded which) from PBMCs. The receptors come from a human donor with aplastic anemia.

Many counts were recorded for this clonotype. The chain links TRBV3-1 to TRBJ1-2, with 9 bases lining up with TRBD1. The CDR3 has 13 amino acids. Germline loops: CDR1 LGHDT, CDR2 YNNKEL (reference sequence). The junction had 1 base not matched to a gene; V was cut back by 4 bases and J by 4 bases. As DNA, the CDR3 is TGTGCCAGCAGCCGACAGGGGGGCTATGGCTACACCTTC. It is translated as CASSRQGGYGYTF.

The chain couples TRBV20-1 to TRBJ2-5, with 11 bases fitting TRBD2. V was clipped by 6 bases and J by 2 bases; unmatched bases: 8. The CDR3 contains 15 residues. Germline CDR1 reads DFQATT; CDR2 reads SNEGSKA (reference sequence). CDR3 DNA sequence: TGCAGTGCAAACATAGCGGGAGGGCCACAAGAGACCCAGTACTTC. It specifies CSANIAGGPQETQYF.

The sample holds a few counts of this clonotype. The chain recombines TRBV6-5 with TRBJ2-1; a weak D match, TRBD2 (6 bases). Germline V gene lookup returns CDR1 MNHEY and CDR2 SVGAGI. The ends were cut back, 5 bases at V and 0 bases at J, with 11 bases in the middle. This CDR3 region has 15 residues. CDR3 sequence (DNA): TGTGCCAGCAGTGCCACTAGCCACTCCTACAATGAGCAGTTCTTC. Amino acids: CASSATSHSYNEQFF.